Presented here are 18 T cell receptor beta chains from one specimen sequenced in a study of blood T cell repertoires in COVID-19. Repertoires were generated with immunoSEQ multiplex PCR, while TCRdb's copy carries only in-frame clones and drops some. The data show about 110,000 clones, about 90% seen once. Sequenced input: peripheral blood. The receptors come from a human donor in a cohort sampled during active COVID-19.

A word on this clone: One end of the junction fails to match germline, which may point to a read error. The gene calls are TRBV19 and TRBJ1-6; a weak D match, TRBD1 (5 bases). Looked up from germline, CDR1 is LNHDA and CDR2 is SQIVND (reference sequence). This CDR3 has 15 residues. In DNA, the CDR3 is TGTGCCAGTAGTATTACAGGCTCCAATAATTCACCCCTCCACTTT. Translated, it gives CASSITGSNNSPLHF.

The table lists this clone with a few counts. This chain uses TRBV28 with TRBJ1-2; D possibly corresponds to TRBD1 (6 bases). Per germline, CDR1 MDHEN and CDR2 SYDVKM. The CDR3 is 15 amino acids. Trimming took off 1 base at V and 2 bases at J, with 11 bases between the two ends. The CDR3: CASSLSGTGNYGYTF. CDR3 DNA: TGTGCCAGCAGTTTATCCGGCACAGGGAACTATGGCTACACCTTC.

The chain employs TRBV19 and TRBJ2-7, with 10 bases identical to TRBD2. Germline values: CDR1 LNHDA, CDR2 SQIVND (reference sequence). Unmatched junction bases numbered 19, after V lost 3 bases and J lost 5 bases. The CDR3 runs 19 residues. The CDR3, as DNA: TGTGCCAGTAGTATCCGGGGCGAGGGTAGCGGGAGGCGTCCGAACGAGCAGTACTTC. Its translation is CASSIRGEGSGRRPNEQYF. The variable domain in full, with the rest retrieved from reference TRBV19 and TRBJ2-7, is DGGITQSPKYLFRKEGQNVTLSCEQNLNHDAMYWYRQDPGQGLRLIYYSQIVNDFQKGDIAEGYSVSREKKESFPLTVTSAQKNPTAFYLCASSIRGEGSGRRPNEQYFGPGTRLTVT.

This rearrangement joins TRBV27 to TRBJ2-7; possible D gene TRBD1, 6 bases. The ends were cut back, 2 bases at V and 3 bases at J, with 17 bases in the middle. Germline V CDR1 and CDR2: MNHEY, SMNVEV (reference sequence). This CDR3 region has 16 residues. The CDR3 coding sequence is TGTGCCAGCAGTTTAAGGGCAGGGGAGCTCCTCTACGAGCAGTACTTC. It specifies CASSLRAGELLYEQYF.

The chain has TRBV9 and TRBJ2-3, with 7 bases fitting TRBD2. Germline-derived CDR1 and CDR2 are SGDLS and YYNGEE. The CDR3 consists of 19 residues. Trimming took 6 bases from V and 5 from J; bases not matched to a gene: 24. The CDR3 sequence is CASNRGRESPLTEGDTQYF. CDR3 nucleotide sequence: TGTGCCAGCAATCGAGGGCGGGAGAGTCCCCTGACGGAGGGAGATACGCAGTATTTT.

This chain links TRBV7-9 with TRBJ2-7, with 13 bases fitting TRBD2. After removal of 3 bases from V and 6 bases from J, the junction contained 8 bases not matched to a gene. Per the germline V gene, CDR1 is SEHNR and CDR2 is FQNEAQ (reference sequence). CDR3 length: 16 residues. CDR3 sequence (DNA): TGTGCCAGCAGCTTCGGAGGACTAGCGGGAGCTCGCGAGCAGTACTTC. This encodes CASSFGGLAGAREQYF.

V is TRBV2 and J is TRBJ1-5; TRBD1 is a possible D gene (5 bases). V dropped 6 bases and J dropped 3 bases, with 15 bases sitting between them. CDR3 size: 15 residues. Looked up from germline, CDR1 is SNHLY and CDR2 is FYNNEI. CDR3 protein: CASSVQTAYNQPQHF. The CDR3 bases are TGTGCCAGCAGCGTTCAGACAGCTTACAATCAGCCCCAGCATTTT. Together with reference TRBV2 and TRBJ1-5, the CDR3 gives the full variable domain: EPEVTQTPSHQVTQMGQEVILRCVPISNHLYFYWYRQILGQKVEFLVSFYNNEISEKSEIFDDQFSVERPDGSNFTLKIRSTKLEDSAMYFCASSVQTAYNQPQHFGDGTRLSIL.

CDR3 sequence: CASSQTGSSYNEQFF. The CDR3 nucleotides are TGTGCCAGCAGCCAGACAGGGAGCTCCTACAATGAGCAGTTCTTC. This chain connects TRBV11-2 to TRBJ2-1; the match to TRBD1 covers 7 bases. V trimming: 5 bases; J trimming: 0 bases; junction bases outside the gene matches: 4. The CDR3 totals 15 residues. The germline gives CDR1 SGHAT, CDR2 FQNNGV.

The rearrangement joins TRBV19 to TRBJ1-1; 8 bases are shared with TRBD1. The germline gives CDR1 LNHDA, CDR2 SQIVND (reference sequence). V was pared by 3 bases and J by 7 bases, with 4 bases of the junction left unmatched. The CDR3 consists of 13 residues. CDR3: CASSIQGAGEAFF. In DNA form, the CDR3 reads TGTGCCAGTAGTATCCAGGGGGCGGGTGAAGCTTTCTTT.

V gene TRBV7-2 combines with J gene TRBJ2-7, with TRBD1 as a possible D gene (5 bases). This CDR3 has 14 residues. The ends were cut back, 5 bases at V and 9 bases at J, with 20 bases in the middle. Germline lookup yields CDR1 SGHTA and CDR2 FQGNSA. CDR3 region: CASSPVWGIPPQYF. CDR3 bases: TGTGCCAGCAGCCCAGTGTGGGGCATACCCCCGCAGTACTTC.

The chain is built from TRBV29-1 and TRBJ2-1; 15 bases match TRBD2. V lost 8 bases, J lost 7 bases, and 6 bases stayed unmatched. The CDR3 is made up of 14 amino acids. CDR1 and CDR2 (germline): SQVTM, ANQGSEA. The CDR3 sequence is CSFPGTSGRNEQFF. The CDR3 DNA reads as TGCAGCTTCCCCGGGACTAGCGGGAGGAATGAGCAGTTCTTC.

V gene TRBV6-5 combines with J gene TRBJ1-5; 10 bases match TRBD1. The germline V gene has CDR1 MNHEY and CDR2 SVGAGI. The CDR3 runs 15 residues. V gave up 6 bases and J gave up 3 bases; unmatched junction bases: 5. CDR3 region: CASSSDRGHNQPQHF. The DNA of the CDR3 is TGTGCCAGCAGCTCCGACAGGGGGCACAATCAGCCCCAGCATTTT.

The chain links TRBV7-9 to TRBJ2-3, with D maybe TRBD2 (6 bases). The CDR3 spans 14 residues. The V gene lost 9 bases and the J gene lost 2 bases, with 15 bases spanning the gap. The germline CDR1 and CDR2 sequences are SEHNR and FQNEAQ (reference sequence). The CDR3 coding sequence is TGTGCCAGAAGTAAACTAGCCAACACAGATACGCAGTATTTT. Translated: CARSKLANTDTQYF.

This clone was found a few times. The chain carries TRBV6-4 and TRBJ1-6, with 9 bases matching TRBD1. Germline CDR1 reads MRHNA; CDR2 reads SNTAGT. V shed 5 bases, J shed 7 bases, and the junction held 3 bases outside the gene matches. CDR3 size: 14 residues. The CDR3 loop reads CASSPGQGNSPLHF. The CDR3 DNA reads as TGTGCCAGCAGTCCGGGACAGGGAAATTCACCCCTCCACTTT.

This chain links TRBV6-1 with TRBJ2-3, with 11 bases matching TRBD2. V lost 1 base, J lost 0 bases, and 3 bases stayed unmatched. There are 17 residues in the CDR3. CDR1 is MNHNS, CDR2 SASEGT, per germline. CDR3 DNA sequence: TGTGCCAGCAGTGAAGGACTAGCGGGACTTAGCACAGATACGCAGTATTTT. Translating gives CASSEGLAGLSTDTQYF.

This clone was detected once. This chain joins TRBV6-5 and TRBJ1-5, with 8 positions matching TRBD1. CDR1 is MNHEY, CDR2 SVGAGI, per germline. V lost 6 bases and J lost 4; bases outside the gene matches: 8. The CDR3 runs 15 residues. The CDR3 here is CASRPTGVGNQPQHF. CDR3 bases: TGTGCCAGCAGGCCGACAGGGGTAGGAAATCAGCCCCAGCATTTT.

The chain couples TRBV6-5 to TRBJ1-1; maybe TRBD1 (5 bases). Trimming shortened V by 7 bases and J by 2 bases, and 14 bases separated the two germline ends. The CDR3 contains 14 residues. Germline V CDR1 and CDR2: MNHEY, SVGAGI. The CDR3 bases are TGTGCCAGCATCTCCGGGGGGGTTAACACTGAAGCTTTCTTT. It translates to CASISGGVNTEAFF.

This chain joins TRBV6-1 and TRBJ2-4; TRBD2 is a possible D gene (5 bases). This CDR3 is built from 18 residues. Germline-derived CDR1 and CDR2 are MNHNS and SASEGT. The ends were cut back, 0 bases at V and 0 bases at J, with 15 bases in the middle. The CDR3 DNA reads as TGTGCCAGCAGTGAAGCGGCCGGGGAGACCCTAGCCAAAAACATTCAGTACTTC. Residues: CASSEAAGETLAKNIQYF.